Presented here are 26 T cell receptor beta chains from one specimen sequenced in a study of blood T cell repertoires in COVID-19. Sequencing was performed with immunoSEQ multiplex PCR; in TCRdb, only in-frame clones are kept and a portion is missing. The table lists a few hundred thousand clones, roughly 89% of them singletons, with roughly 4.8% in the top ten. The sequenced sample was peripheral blood. These receptor sequences come from a woman in her 40s who had recovered from COVID-19.

This chain uses TRBV6-1 with TRBJ2-4; TRBD1 is a possible D gene (5 bases). Trimming removed 3 bases at V and 2 bases at J, with 11 bases between. This CDR3 has 15 residues. Looked up from germline, CDR1 is MNHNS and CDR2 is SASEGT. CDR3 protein: CASSEIRETKNIQYF. In nucleotides, the CDR3 is TGTGCCAGCAGTGAGATCAGGGAAACCAAAAACATTCAGTACTTC.

The chain joins TRBV7-9 to TRBJ2-1, with 7 positions matching TRBD1. CDR1 is SEHNR and CDR2 is FQNEAQ in the germline V gene (reference sequence). V lost 5 bases to trimming and J lost 7 bases; unmatched junction nucleotides: 17. The CDR3 is 17 residues long. The CDR3 loop is CASSPLEQGWAANEQFF. In DNA form, the CDR3 reads TGTGCCAGCAGCCCATTGGAACAGGGGTGGGCAGCGAATGAGCAGTTCTTC.

The chain employs TRBV24-1 and TRBJ2-1; tentatively, D is TRBD2 (5 bases). V lost 3 bases to trimming and J lost 5 bases, with 13 bases between them. This CDR3 is 15 amino acids long. The germline V gene encodes CDR1 KGHDR and CDR2 SFDVKD. The CDR3 protein is CATSDPAEVHNEQFF. The CDR3 DNA is TGTGCCACCAGTGATCCGGCGGAGGTCCACAATGAGCAGTTCTTC.

The V and J genes are TRBV6-5 and TRBJ2-7; 8 bases are shared with TRBD1. V lost 5 bases to trimming and J lost 6 bases; unmatched junction nucleotides: 12. Germline loops: CDR1 MNHEY, CDR2 SVGAGI. The CDR3 spans 15 residues. The CDR3 nucleotides are TGTGCCAGCAGTCCAGGACAGGGAGCCTCGGGCGAGCAGTACTTC. It is translated as CASSPGQGASGEQYF.

This clone was seen once. The V and J genes are TRBV29-1 and TRBJ2-1; 9 bases align to TRBD1. The length of the CDR3 is 14 residues. J gave up 5 bases and V 5 bases, and 7 bases lay outside the gene matches. Germline lookup yields CDR1 SQVTM and CDR2 ANQGSEA. The CDR3 region has the DNA TGCAGCGTTCGGCGGGACAGGGTGAACAATGAGCAGTTCTTC. Amino acids: CSVRRDRVNNEQFF.

V is TRBV7-2 and J is TRBJ1-3, with D possibly TRBD1 on 6 matching bases. CDR1 and CDR2 (germline): SGHTA, FQGNSA. This CDR3 is built from 14 residues. The V gene lost 6 bases and the J gene lost 2 bases, with 11 bases spanning the gap. This CDR3 is CASRKQGAGNTIYF. The CDR3 nucleotides read TGTGCCAGCAGGAAACAGGGAGCTGGAAACACCATATATTTT.

The J gene is TRBJ2-3, the V gene TRBV9, with a possible D match to TRBD1 (6 bases). This CDR3 contains 17 residues. Between the trimmed V and J ends, which lost 4 bases and 2 bases, there was a span of 20 bases. In germline, CDR1 is SGDLS, CDR2 YYNGEE. The CDR3 region is CASSPQQGRLVTDTQYF. The CDR3 coding sequence is TGTGCCAGCAGCCCTCAACAGGGCCGACTTGTCACAGATACGCAGTATTTT.

This clone was observed once. The chain combines TRBV28 with TRBJ1-2, with 7 bases that match TRBD1. The CDR3 has 14 residues. The V segment lost 6 bases and the J segment 5 bases; nucleotides outside the gene matches: 9. The germline CDR1 and CDR2 sequences are MDHEN and SYDVKM. CDR3 in DNA: TGTGCCAGCAGAACCCCGCAGGGGGTATATGGCTACACCTTC. Its translation: CASRTPQGVYGYTF.

V usage is TRBV2 and J usage is TRBJ2-5, with D unresolved. The CDR3 sequence is 16 residues long. Germline CDR1 SNHLY, CDR2 FYNNEI. With 4 bases removed from V and 5 bases from J, the gap between germline ends came to 20 bases. The chain's CDR3 is CASSAPPGAVGETQYF. As DNA, the CDR3 is TGTGCCAGCAGTGCCCCCCCGGGTGCGGTGGGTGAGACCCAGTACTTC.

V gene TRBV4-2 combines with J gene TRBJ2-3; D call uncertain. V was shortened by 2 bases and J by 5 bases, with 8 bases between the two germline ends. The CDR3 runs to 13 residues. Germline V CDR1 and CDR2: LGHNA, YNFKEQ. CDR3 nucleotide sequence: TGTGCCAGCAGCCAAATTCTAAAAGATACGCAGTATTTT. Its translation: CASSQILKDTQYF.

The chain is built from TRBV6-5 and TRBJ1-4, with a possible D match to TRBD1 (6 bases). Per the germline V gene, CDR1 is MNHEY and CDR2 is SVGAGI. V lost 2 bases and J 6 bases, leaving 13 bases between the germline ends. This CDR3 is 15 amino acids long. Written as DNA, the CDR3 is TGTGCCAGCAGTTACGGGGGGGCTGGGGATGAAAAACTGTTTTTT. Amino acid sequence: CASSYGGAGDEKLFF.

This chain uses TRBV12-3 or TRBV12-4 with TRBJ2-1, with D maybe TRBD2 (5 bases). The CDR3 covers 12 residues. The V end lost 8 bases, the J end lost 5 bases, and 10 bases lay between the germline ends. The CDR3 spells CASATGNNEQFF. The CDR3 DNA reads as TGTGCCAGCGCAACGGGAAACAATGAGCAGTTCTTC.

This clone was counted a single time. The chain couples TRBV29-1 to TRBJ2-1, with 10 bases that match TRBD2. The CDR3 length is 16 residues. Looked up from germline, CDR1 is SQVTM and CDR2 is ANQGSEA. J was trimmed by 1 base and V by 5 bases; bases with no gene match: 8. Here the CDR3 DNA reads TGCAGCGTTACAGGACTAGCGGTGAGATCCTACAATGAGCAGTTCTTC. This translates into CSVTGLAVRSYNEQFF.

The chain is built from TRBV5-4 and TRBJ1-1; 8 bases are shared with TRBD1. After removal of 1 base from V and 2 bases from J, the junction contained 4 bases not matched to a gene. The CDR3 runs to 15 residues. Germline loops: CDR1 SGHNT, CDR2 YYREEE (reference sequence). The CDR3 nucleotides are TGTGCCAGCAGCTTGCCGACAGGGGACAACACTGAAGCTTTCTTT. Translated, it gives CASSLPTGDNTEAFF.

This clone was detected only once. The chain joins TRBV5-4 to TRBJ1-2, with 8 bases aligning to TRBD1. The length of the CDR3 is 14 residues. V was pared by 4 bases and J by 7 bases, with 9 bases of the junction left unmatched. Germline V CDR1 and CDR2: SGHNT, YYREEE (reference sequence). CDR3 protein: CASSVRTGNGGYTF. The DNA of the CDR3 is TGTGCCAGCAGCGTTCGGACAGGGAATGGTGGCTACACCTTC. Full variable domain (missing parts from reference TRBV5-4 and TRBJ1-2): ETGVTQSPTHLIKTRGQQVTLRCSSQSGHNTVSWYQQALGQGPQFIFQYYREEENGRGNFPPRFSGLQFPNYSSELNVNALELDDSALYLCASSVRTGNGGYTFGSGTRLTVV.

V and J are TRBV12-3 or TRBV12-4 and TRBJ1-1, with 7 bases lining up with TRBD1. CDR3 length equals 12 residues. V lost 6 bases and J lost 11; bases outside the gene matches: 9. CDR3 nucleotides: TGTGCCAGCAGCTTGACAGGGAATGCGGCTTTCTTT. Its protein is CASSLTGNAAFF.

The chain uses TRBV19 and TRBJ2-6; D uncertain. Trimming took 6 bases from V and 1 from J, leaving 16 bases between them. This CDR3 region has 17 residues. The germline gives CDR1 LNHDA, CDR2 SQIVND (reference sequence). CDR3 protein: CASRTTALISGANVLTF. CDR3 DNA sequence: TGTGCCAGTAGAACCACCGCGTTGATATCTGGGGCCAACGTCCTGACTTTC.

The chain joins TRBV6-5 to TRBJ1-2; D remains ambiguous. The germline V gene encodes CDR1 MNHEY and CDR2 SVGAGI. CDR3 length equals 13 residues. V shed 2 bases and J shed 5 bases, with 9 bases lying between them. The CDR3 loop reads CASSYRGPYGYTF. In DNA form, the CDR3 reads TGTGCCAGCAGTTACCGTGGGCCGTATGGCTACACCTTC.

This chain links TRBV27 with TRBJ1-2, with TRBD1 as a possible D gene (5 bases). Germline V CDR1 and CDR2: MNHEY, SMNVEV (reference sequence). CDR3 size: 15 residues. The ends were cut back, 4 bases at V and 6 bases at J, with 18 bases in the middle. Written as DNA, the CDR3 is TGTGCCAGCAGTTACAACCAGGGCCCTAGTGATGGCTACACCTTC. The encoded protein is CASSYNQGPSDGYTF.

The rearrangement links TRBV7-2 to TRBJ2-5; D may be TRBD2 (5 bases). The CDR3 totals 14 residues. Germline-derived CDR1 and CDR2 are SGHTA and FQGNSA. Trimming cost V 0 bases and J 2 bases, with 7 bases left between them. The CDR3 protein is CASSLAPGQETQYF. In DNA form, the CDR3 reads TGTGCCAGCAGCTTAGCCCCGGGGCAAGAGACCCAGTACTTC.

The chain carries TRBV9 and TRBJ1-1; D is uncertain. The CDR3 contains 14 residues. Trimming shortened V by 0 bases and J by 1 base, and 7 bases separated the two germline ends. The V gene's germline CDR1 is SGDLS and CDR2 YYNGEE. The CDR3 DNA sequence: TGTGCCAGCAGCGTAGATCTATCGAACACTGAAGCTTTCTTT. Its translation is CASSVDLSNTEAFF.

The chain combines TRBV5-1 with TRBJ2-7; D may be TRBD1 (6 bases). The CDR3 loop spans 15 amino acids. Trimming removed 5 bases from V and 2 bases from J, with 17 bases in between. Germline values: CDR1 SGHRS, CDR2 YFSETQ. The CDR3 bases are TGCGCCAGCAGTCAGACCGGGACACGGACCTACGAGCAGTACTTC. As protein: CASSQTGTRTYEQYF.

The chain combines TRBV25-1 with TRBJ1-2; 8 bases are a match to TRBD1. Germline loops: CDR1 MGHDK, CDR2 SYGVNS. The CDR3 sequence is 14 residues long. Unmatched junction bases numbered 5, after V lost 5 bases and J lost 3 bases. The CDR3 is CASSWTGWDYGYTF. As DNA, the CDR3 is TGTGCCAGCAGTTGGACAGGGTGGGACTATGGCTACACCTTC.

Concerning this clone: The sample contains more than one DNA sequence encoding this CDR3. The chain couples TRBV18 to TRBJ2-7; 9 bases line up with TRBD1. Germline trimming cut 3 bases from V and 2 bases from J; bases unmatched to any gene: 5. The CDR3 is made up of 15 amino acids. Germline V lookup: CDR1 KGHSH, CDR2 LQKENI. DNA for the CDR3: TGTGCCAGCTCACCCCCGGGACAGGGTACCTACGAGCAGTACTTC. Translating it yields CASSPPGQGTYEQYF.

The chain recombines TRBV6-6 with TRBJ2-1, with TRBD2 identical over 10 bases. Germline V gene sequence: CDR1 MNHNY, CDR2 SVGAGI (reference sequence). The CDR3 covers 12 residues. The trim removed 5 bases at V and 15 bases at J, leaving 7 bases unmatched. CDR3 region: CASSRGTSDRFF. The CDR3 DNA reads as TGTGCCAGCAGTCGCGGGACTAGCGACCGGTTCTTC.

V gene TRBV6-2 or TRBV6-3 combines with J gene TRBJ2-1; D gene uncertain. Trimming cost V 1 base and J 7 bases, with 8 bases left between them. Germline CDR1 MNHEY, CDR2 SVGEGT. This CDR3 is 13 amino acids long. In nucleotides, the CDR3 is TGTGCCAGCAGTTACTACACTACTAATGAGCAGTTCTTC. As protein: CASSYYTTNEQFF.